This entry features one T cell receptor (beta chain) sequence. This sample was taken from a study of blood T cell repertoires in COVID-19. Study context: Researchers got acute and convalescent COVID-19 samples from the United States, Italy and Spain. PBMCs, B-cell-depleted T cells, or T cells were the source of the cDNA or gDNA that made up the material.

Original methodology: Reference gene primer amplification in the assay estimated nucleated cell counts. TCRdb's table, derived via immunoSEQ multiplex PCR, lists solely in-frame clones and lacks some. V, J and clone size are those of that table, while D and trimming were read from the DNA. The data contain about 300,000 clones, 86% of them singletons. CDR3 length: 16 residues. The germline V gene has CDR1 SNHLY and CDR2 FYNNEI. V lost 0 bases to trimming and J lost 2 bases, with 11 bases between them. The gene calls are TRBV2 and TRBJ2-1, with D perhaps matching TRBD2 (6 bases). Specimen: peripheral blood. The clonotype was recovered from a woman aged 45-60 years with acute or convalescent COVID-19. The CDR3 DNA follows: TGTGCCAGCAGTGAAGCGCGGGGCAGCACCTACAATGAGCAGTTCTTC. It specifies CASSEARGSTYNEQFF. Combining the CDR3 with reference TRBV2 and TRBJ2-1 gives the whole variable domain EPEVTQTPSHQVTQMGQEVILRCVPISNHLYFYWYRQILGQKVEFLVSFYNNEISEKSEIFDDQFSVERPDGSNFTLKIRSTKLEDSAMYFCASSEARGSTYNEQFFGPGTRLTVL.